The source of this T cell receptor beta chain is a study of control samples from healthy donors and cancer patients. Some clones are missing from TCRdb's copy, which holds only in-frame ones; the method was immunoSEQ multiplex PCR. The data hold about 79,000 clones, with approximately 93% observed a single time. Germline CDR1 reads PRHDT; CDR2 reads FYEKMQ (reference sequence). This CDR3 has 12 residues. V lost 7 bases and J 3 bases, leaving 6 bases between the germline ends. The TCR comes from a woman between 40 and 55 years old with lung cancer. Sequences were obtained from PBMCs. The rearrangement links TRBV13 to TRBJ2-2; unclear D gene. The CDR3 spells CASNLDTGELFF. Here the CDR3 DNA reads TGTGCCAGCAACCTAGACACCGGGGAGCTGTTTTTT.